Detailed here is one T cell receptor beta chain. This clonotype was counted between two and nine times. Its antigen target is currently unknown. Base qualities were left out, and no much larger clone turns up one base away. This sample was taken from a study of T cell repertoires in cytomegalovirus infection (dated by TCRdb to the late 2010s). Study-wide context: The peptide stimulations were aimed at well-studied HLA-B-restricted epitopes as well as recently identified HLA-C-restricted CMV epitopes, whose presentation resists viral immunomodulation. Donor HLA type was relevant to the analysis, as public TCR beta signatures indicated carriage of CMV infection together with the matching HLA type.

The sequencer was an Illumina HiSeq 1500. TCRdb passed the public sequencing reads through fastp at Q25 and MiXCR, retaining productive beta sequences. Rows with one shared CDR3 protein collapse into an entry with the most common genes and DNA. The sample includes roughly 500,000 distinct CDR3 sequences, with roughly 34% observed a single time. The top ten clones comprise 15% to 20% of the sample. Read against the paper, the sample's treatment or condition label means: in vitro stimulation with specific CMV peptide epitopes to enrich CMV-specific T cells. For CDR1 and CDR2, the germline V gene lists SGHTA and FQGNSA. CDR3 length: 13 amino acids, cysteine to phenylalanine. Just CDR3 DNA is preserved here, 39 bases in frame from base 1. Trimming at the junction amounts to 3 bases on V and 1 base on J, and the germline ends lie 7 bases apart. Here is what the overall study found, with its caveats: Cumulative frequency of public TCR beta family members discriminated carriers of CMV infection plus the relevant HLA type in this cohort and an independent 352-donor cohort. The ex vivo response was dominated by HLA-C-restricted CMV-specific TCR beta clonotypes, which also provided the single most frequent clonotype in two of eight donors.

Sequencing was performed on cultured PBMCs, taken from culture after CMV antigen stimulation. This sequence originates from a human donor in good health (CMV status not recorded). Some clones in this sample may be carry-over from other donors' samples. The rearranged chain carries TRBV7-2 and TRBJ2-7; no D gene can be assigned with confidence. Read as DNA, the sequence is TGTGCCAGCAGCTTGACGCGATCCTACGAGCAGTACTTC. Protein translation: CASSLTRSYEQYF.